These T cell receptor beta chains were read from a single sample in a study of T cells in Graves' hyperthyroidism and ophthalmopathy. One entry per CDR3 protein results from TCRdb running MiXCR on the multiplex PCR reads. The sample has around 800,000 distinct CDR3 sequences, 38% seen once. The sequencing input was blood. The receptors derive from a young man with Graves' hyperthyroidism. Both conserved end residues are part of each CDR3. Size is omitted from some rows. Given values are once, few, many or a class for expanded clones.

V	J	size	CDR3
TRBV9	TRBJ2-7	few	CASSRGSEVQYF
TRBV29-1	TRBJ2-3	few	CSADRGLDTQYF
TRBV2	TRBJ1-2	many	CASSESGFGYTF
TRBV29-1	TRBJ1-1	many	CSVAETGRAEAFF
TRBV29-1	TRBJ1-4	.	CSVDKGTNEKLFF
TRBV7-7	TRBJ2-5	many	CASRDDRQETQYF
TRBV5-4	TRBJ2-7	.	CASSLAIRGPSYEQYF
TRBV6-5	TRBJ2-5	many	CASSRTAQETQYF
TRBV5-4	.	.	CASSLSAGGQYEQYF
TRBV9	TRBJ1-2	.	CASSSGTGIPIYGYTF
TRBV6-4	TRBJ2-7	few	CASSPDGTGSEQYF
TRBV12-3/TRBV12-4	TRBJ1-2	many	CASTLGGRGYTF
TRBV6-5	TRBJ2-7	many	CASSSIRYEQYF
TRBV7-9	TRBJ2-7	.	CASSSDLQGAGEQYF
TRBV12-3/TRBV12-4	TRBJ2-3	.	CASAADGDTQYF
TRBV5-6	TRBJ1-5	few	CASSRSGDQPQHF
TRBV11-2	TRBJ1-3	many	CASSLEPRNTIYF
TRBV29-1	TRBJ1-2	.	CSLGLSYGYTF
TRBV5-6	TRBJ1-5	once	CASSLQDYQPQHF
TRBV10-2	TRBJ1-1	.	CASSQGTGLTIEAFF
TRBV20-1	TRBJ1-2	.	CSARETGYTF
TRBV10-2	TRBJ2-6	many	CASSDPLTGPGANVLTF
TRBV20-1	TRBJ1-3	few	CSASLVGSGNTIYF
TRBV5-1	TRBJ2-7	.	CASSLDGREAGEQYF
TRBV2	TRBJ2-6	many	CASSGSGANVLTF
TRBV29-1	TRBJ2-5	many	CSVSEGMKTQYF
TRBV7-9	TRBJ2-7	many	CASSATGPQYF
TRBV29-1	TRBJ2-7	.	CSVAASSLAVGAGEQYF
TRBV14	TRBJ2-5	.	CASSEGLAGRQETQYF
TRBV20-1	TRBJ2-1	.	CSAPDGGSYNEQFF
TRBV10-1	TRBJ1-2	.	CARPRDRGISDGYTF
TRBV19	TRBJ1-6	many	CASSTTSSYNSPLHF
TRBV29-1	TRBJ1-5	many	CSVGSNRGGDQPQHF
TRBV25-1	TRBJ2-2	.	CASSESIAGGWAGELFF
TRBV7-2	TRBJ2-2	few	CASSLGTAPNTGELFF
TRBV6-5	TRBJ1-5	.	CASMGGQGFPQHF
TRBV28	TRBJ1-6	few	CGRLGDFPLHF
TRBV19	TRBJ1-6	.	CASRWGTENSPLHF
TRBV7-9	TRBJ2-7	.	CASVGQGTNEQYF
TRBV2	TRBJ1-1	many	CASSGQGTTEAFF
TRBV7-6	TRBJ2-5	many	CASSYPYWTSGSQETQYF
TRBV20-1	TRBJ1-5	many	CSARDSGGNQPQHF
TRBV10-3	TRBJ2-7	many	CAISESTRGRYGYEQYF
TRBV5-1	TRBJ1-1	many	CASSQAGGQHTEAFF
TRBV19	TRBJ2-2	.	CASSPGGHGNTGELFF